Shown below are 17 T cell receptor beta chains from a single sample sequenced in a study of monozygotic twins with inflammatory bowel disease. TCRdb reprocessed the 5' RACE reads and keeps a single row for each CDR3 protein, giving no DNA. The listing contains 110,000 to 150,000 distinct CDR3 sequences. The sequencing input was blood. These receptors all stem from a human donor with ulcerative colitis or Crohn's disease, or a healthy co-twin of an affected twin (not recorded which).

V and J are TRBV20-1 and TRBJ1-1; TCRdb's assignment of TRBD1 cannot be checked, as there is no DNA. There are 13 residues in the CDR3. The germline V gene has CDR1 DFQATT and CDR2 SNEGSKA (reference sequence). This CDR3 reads CSAIRGLNTEAFF.

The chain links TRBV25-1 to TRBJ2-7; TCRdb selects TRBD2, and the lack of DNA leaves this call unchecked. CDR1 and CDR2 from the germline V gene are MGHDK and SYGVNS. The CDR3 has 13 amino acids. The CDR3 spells CASSIAGGYEQYF.

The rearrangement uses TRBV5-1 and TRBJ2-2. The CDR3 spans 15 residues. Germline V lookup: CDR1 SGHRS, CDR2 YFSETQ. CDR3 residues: CASTWTSGNTGELFF. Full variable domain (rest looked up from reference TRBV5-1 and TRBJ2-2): KAGVTQTPRYLIKTRGQQVTLSCSPISGHRSVSWYQQTPGQGLQFLFEYFSETQRNKGNFPGRFSGRQFSNSRSEMNVSTLELGDSALYLCASTWTSGNTGELFFGEGSRLTVL.

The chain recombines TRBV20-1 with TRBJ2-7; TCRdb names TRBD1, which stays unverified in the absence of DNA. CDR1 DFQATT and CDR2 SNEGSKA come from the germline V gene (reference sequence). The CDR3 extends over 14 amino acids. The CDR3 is CSASGEKGGYEQYF.

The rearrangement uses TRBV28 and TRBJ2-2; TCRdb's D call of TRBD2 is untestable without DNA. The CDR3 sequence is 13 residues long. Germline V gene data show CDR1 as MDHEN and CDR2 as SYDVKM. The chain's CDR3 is CASSPPTAGELFF.

This CDR3 is CASSLEAWGSYGYTF. The J gene is TRBJ1-2, the V gene TRBV5-4; TCRdb gives TRBD1 as the D gene, but with no DNA this cannot be confirmed. Germline assignment: CDR1 SGHNT and CDR2 YYREEE (reference sequence). The CDR3 sequence is 15 residues long.

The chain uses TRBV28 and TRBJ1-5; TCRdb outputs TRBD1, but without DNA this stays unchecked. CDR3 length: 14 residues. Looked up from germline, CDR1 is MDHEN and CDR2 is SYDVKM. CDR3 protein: CASFAGQTNQPQHF.

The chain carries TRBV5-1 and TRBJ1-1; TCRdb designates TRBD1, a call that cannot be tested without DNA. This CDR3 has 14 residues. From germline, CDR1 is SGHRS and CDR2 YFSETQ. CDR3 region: CASSWGQINTEAFF.

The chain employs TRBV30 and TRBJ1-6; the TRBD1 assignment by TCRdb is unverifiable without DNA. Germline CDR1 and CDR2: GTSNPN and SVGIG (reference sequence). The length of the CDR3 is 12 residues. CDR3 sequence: CAWNRGNVPLHF.

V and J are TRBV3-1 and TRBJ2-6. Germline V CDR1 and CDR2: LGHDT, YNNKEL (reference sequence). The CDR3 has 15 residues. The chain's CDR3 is CASSQRGSGANVLTF.

CDR3 sequence: CASSITTTLGTGELFF. The V gene is TRBV19, the J gene TRBJ2-2. Germline V lookup: CDR1 LNHDA, CDR2 SQIVND (reference sequence). The CDR3 runs 16 residues.

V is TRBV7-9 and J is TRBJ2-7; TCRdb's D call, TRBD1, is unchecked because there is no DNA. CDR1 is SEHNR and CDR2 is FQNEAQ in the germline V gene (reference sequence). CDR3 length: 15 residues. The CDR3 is CASSLGQGATGEQYF.

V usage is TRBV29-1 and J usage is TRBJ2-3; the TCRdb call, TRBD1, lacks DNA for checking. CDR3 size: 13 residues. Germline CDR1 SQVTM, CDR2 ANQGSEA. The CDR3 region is CSLGHRVSDTQYF.

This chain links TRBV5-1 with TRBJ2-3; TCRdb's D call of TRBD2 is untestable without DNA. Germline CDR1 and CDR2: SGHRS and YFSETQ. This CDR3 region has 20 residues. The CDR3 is CASSFPRPWTSGSNADTQYF.

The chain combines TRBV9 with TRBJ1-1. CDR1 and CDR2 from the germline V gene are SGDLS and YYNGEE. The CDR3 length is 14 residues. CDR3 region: CASSVNAGNTEAFF.

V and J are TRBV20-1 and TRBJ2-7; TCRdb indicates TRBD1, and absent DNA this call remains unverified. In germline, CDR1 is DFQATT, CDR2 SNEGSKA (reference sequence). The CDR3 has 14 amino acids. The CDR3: CSARGGQTLNEQYF.

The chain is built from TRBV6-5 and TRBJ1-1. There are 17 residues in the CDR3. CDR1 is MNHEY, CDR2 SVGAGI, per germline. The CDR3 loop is CASSYSARGSLDTEAFF.